Described below is a single TCR beta chain sequence and its context. Its antigen is not identified. V lost 5 bases and J 6 bases, leaving 17 bases between the germline ends. The CDR3 totals 16 residues. Germline CDR1 is MDHEN and CDR2 is SYDVKM. This entry is derived from a study of cytomegalovirus exposure and HLA in healthy donors. Study outcomes and limitations: An assumption of roughly uniform sequencing depth across donors underlay the presence/absence analyses. Through in vitro validation, a few CMV-associated chains were shown to be specific for CMV antigens.

The primer mix had 60 Vbeta and 13 Jbeta primers. TCRdb's table, derived via immunoSEQ multiplex PCR, lists solely in-frame clones and lacks some. Of about 200,000 clones listed, about 82% are singletons. The rearrangement links TRBV28 to TRBJ1-6; D possibly corresponds to TRBD1 (6 bases). The source is a man younger than 40 in good health and CMV-seronegative. The sequenced sample consisted of PBMCs. The CDR3 DNA follows: TGTGCCAGCAGTCCCCGGGGAGGGGGGGGTAATTCACCCCTCCACTTT. Residues: CASSPRGGGGNSPLHF.